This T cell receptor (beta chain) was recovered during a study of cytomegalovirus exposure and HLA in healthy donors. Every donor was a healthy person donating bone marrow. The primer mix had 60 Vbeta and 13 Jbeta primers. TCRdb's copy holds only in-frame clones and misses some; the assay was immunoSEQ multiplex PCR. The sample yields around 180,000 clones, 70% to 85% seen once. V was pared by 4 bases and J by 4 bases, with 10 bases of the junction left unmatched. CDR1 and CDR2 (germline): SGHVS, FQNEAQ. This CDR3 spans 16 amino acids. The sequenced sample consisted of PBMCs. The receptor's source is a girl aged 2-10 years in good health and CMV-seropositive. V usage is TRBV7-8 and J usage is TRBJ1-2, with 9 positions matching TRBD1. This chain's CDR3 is CASSYSSGQGFYGYTF. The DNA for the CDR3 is TGTGCCAGCAGCTATTCGTCGGGACAGGGCTTCTATGGCTACACCTTC.